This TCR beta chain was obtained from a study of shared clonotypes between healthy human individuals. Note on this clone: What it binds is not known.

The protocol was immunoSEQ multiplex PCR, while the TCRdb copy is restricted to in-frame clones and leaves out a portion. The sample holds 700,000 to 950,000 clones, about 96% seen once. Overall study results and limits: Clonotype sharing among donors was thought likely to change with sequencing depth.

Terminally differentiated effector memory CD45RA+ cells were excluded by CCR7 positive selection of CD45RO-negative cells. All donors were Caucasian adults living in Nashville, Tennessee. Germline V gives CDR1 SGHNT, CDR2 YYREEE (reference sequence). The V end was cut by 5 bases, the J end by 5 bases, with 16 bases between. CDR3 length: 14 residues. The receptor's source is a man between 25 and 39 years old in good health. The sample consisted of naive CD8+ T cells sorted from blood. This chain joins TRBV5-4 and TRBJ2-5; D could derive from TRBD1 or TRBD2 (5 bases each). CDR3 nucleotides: TGTGCCAGCAGTCATGTGGGGGTAGAGGAGACCCAGTACTTC. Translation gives CASSHVGVEETQYF.